The 26 T cell receptor beta chains below come from one sample, sequenced in a study of T cells in Graves' hyperthyroidism and ophthalmopathy. Template material for amplifying TCR beta CDR3 regions consisted of RNA transcripts. RT-PCR in the first round (using the HTBI primer set) targeted the TCR CDR3. TCRdb re-called the multiplex PCR reads with MiXCR, one entry per CDR3 protein. The repertoire consists of a few hundred thousand distinct CDR3 sequences, with approximately 15% occurring once and the leading ten covering under 3.5%. Sequencing was carried out using blood. The receptors here all came from a woman aged 40 to 49 with Graves' ophthalmopathy.

This clonotype was seen at least ten times. V gene TRBV7-9 combines with J gene TRBJ2-1, with D unclear. The germline gives CDR1 SEHNR, CDR2 FQNEAQ (reference sequence). With 2 bases removed from V and 9 bases from J, the gap between germline ends came to 5 bases. The CDR3 is 11 residues long. CDR3 region: CASSLFVEQFF. In DNA, the CDR3 is TGTGCCAGCAGCTTATTTGTTGAGCAGTTCTTC. Looking up the rest from reference TRBV7-9 and TRBJ2-1 gives the full variable domain: DTGVSQNPRHKITKRGQNVTFRCDPISEHNRLYWYRQTLGQGPEFLTYFQNEAQLEKSRLLSDRFSAERPKGSFSTLEIQRTEQGDSAMYLCASSLFVEQFFGPGTRLTVL.

The chain combines TRBV6-2 or TRBV6-3 with TRBJ2-1; D might be TRBD1 (5 bases). Germline V lookup: CDR1 MNHEY, CDR2 SVGEGT. The CDR3 contains 14 residues. Trimming stripped 8 bases from V and 9 bases from J, with 20 bases between. The CDR3 DNA sequence: TGTGCCAGCGGGGCCGGACGCTCTCTGGGTGAGCAGTTCTTC. It is translated as CASGAGRSLGEQFF.

A few counts support this clonotype. This sequence joins TRBV19 and TRBJ2-1, with D perhaps given as TRBD1 or TRBD2 (5 bases each). Trimming cost V 5 bases and J 1 base, with 15 bases left between them. This CDR3 spans 16 amino acids. Germline values: CDR1 LNHDA, CDR2 SQIVND (reference sequence). CDR3 sequence reads: CASSGGRLGSYNEQFF. CDR3 coding DNA: TGTGCCAGTAGTGGGGGACGTTTGGGTTCCTACAATGAGCAGTTCTTC.

The chain is built from TRBV28 and TRBJ1-2; 12 positions match TRBD1. The CDR3 loop spans 14 amino acids. V shed 6 bases and J 8 bases; nucleotides not matched to a gene: 7. Germline CDR1 and CDR2: MDHEN and SYDVKM. In nucleotides, the CDR3 is TGTGCCAGCAGCCGGGACAGGGGGCTTAAGGGCTACACCTTC. Residues: CASSRDRGLKGYTF.

This clonotype was counted at least ten times. J is TRBJ2-3 and V is TRBV6-1, with D uncertain. The V end was cut by 5 bases, the J end by 5 bases, with 17 bases between. Germline V gene data show CDR1 as MNHNS and CDR2 as SASEGT. The CDR3 sequence is 15 residues long. As DNA, the CDR3 is TGTGCCAGCAGTTCCTATTTGCCCCCACAAGATACGCAGTATTTT. This translates into CASSSYLPPQDTQYF.

This clonotype was observed a handful of times. This chain joins TRBV28 and TRBJ1-4, with D unclear. Germline values: CDR1 MDHEN, CDR2 SYDVKM. This CDR3 is built from 14 residues. The V end lost 4 bases, the J end lost 7 bases, and 13 bases lay between the germline ends. The CDR3 bases are TGTGCCAGCAGTTGGGCTGCTCCCCCTGAAAAACTGTTTTTT. Its translation: CASSWAAPPEKLFF.

This clonotype was counted between two and nine times. The chain combines TRBV6-2 or TRBV6-3 with TRBJ2-1, with 12 nucleotides matching TRBD2. Germline V gene sequence: CDR1 MNHEY, CDR2 SVGEGT. The V gene end was trimmed by 7 bases and the J gene end by 8 bases; junction bases not matched to a gene: 15. There are 17 residues in the CDR3. The chain's CDR3 is CASTLPFTSGRTHEQFF. The CDR3 nucleotides are TGTGCCAGCACCCTTCCATTCACTAGCGGGAGGACCCATGAGCAGTTCTTC.

This clonotype was counted ten times or more. V gene TRBV3-1 combines with J gene TRBJ2-7, with TRBD1 as a possible D gene (6 bases). This CDR3 region has 13 residues. V was trimmed by 4 bases and J by 3 bases, leaving 10 bases between them. CDR1 is LGHDT, CDR2 YNNKEL, per germline (reference sequence). The chain's CDR3 is CASSRGQRYEQYF. The DNA of the CDR3 is TGTGCCAGCAGCCGTGGACAGCGCTACGAGCAGTACTTC.

The table lists this clonotype with many counts. The chain recombines TRBV20-1 with TRBJ1-5; maybe TRBD1 (5 bases). CDR3 length: 14 residues. Trimming removed 7 bases from V and 1 base from J, with 14 bases in between. Germline V CDR1 and CDR2: DFQATT, SNEGSKA (reference sequence). The CDR3 sequence: CSVAGEGSNQPQHF. The CDR3 DNA sequence: TGCAGTGTCGCGGGGGAGGGAAGCAATCAGCCCCAGCATTTT.

As concerns this clonotype: It may be a read error: a sequence one base away is much more abundant. The chain links TRBV3-1 to TRBJ2-2, with 9 bases matching TRBD1. Germline CDR1 reads LGHDT; CDR2 reads YNNKEL (reference sequence). The trim removed 8 bases at V and 4 bases at J, leaving 2 bases unmatched. This CDR3 region has 13 residues. CDR3 bases: TGTGCCAGCGGGACAGGGAGCACCGGGGAGCTGTTTTTT. Translated, it gives CASGTGSTGELFF.

In this sample, this clonotype turned up many times. The CDR3, as DNA: TGTGCCAGCAGCCCGGGATCCGCCCATCCTGAAAAACTGTTTTTT. It codes for CASSPGSAHPEKLFF. The chain recombines TRBV7-9 with TRBJ1-4; unclear D gene. V lost 5 bases and J lost 7, with 17 bases in between. CDR1 and CDR2 from the germline V gene are SEHNR and FQNEAQ (reference sequence). This CDR3 region has 15 residues.

This clonotype was recorded many times. This chain uses TRBV12-3 or TRBV12-4 with TRBJ1-2; 8 positions agree with TRBD1. V was pared by 6 bases and J by 0 bases, with 12 bases of the junction left unmatched. The CDR3 is made up of 17 amino acids. The CDR3 nucleotides read TGTGCCAGCAGCCTAGGGGGACAGGCGAGAACTAACTATGGCTACACCTTC. Encoded protein: CASSLGGQARTNYGYTF.

This clonotype was counted many times. The rearrangement joins TRBV5-1 to TRBJ2-3; D unclear. This CDR3 spans 17 amino acids. Between the trimmed V and J ends, which lost 0 bases and 2 bases, there was a span of 16 bases. Looked up from germline, CDR1 is SGHRS and CDR2 is YFSETQ. CDR3 loop: CASSLGSSPTYTDTQYF. For the CDR3, the DNA is TGCGCCAGCAGCTTGGGTAGTAGCCCGACCTACACAGATACGCAGTATTTT.

This clonotype was counted between two and nine times. The chain is built from TRBV20-1 and TRBJ1-2; 10 positions match TRBD1. The CDR3 has 14 amino acids. J gave up 4 bases and V 5 bases, and 7 bases lay outside the gene matches. The V gene's germline CDR1 is DFQATT and CDR2 SNEGSKA (reference sequence). The CDR3 reads CSAGQGGVLYGYTF. The DNA for the CDR3 is TGCAGTGCTGGACAGGGGGGAGTTCTCTATGGCTACACCTTC.

Only a few counts were recorded for this clonotype. The rearrangement joins TRBV28 to TRBJ1-6; D ambiguous. Germline-derived CDR1 and CDR2 are MDHEN and SYDVKM. V lost 2 bases and J 7 bases, leaving 6 bases between the germline ends. This CDR3 has 13 residues. The CDR3 region has the DNA TGTGCCAGCAGTTTACAGTTAAATTCACCCCTCCACTTT. This codes for CASSLQLNSPLHF.

Only a few counts were recorded for this clonotype. The chain couples TRBV3-1 to TRBJ2-3; 12 bases fit TRBD2. From germline, CDR1 is LGHDT and CDR2 YNNKEL (reference sequence). This CDR3 spans 15 amino acids. J was trimmed by 6 bases and V by 1 base; bases with no gene match: 2. The CDR3 spells CASSQGTSGVDTQYF. In DNA form, the CDR3 reads TGTGCCAGCAGCCAAGGGACTAGCGGGGTGGATACGCAGTATTTT.

The genes are TRBV6-1 and TRBJ1-1, with a weak D call TRBD1 (6 bases). The CDR3 totals 13 residues. The germline V and J ends were trimmed by 5 bases and 7 bases, with 14 bases remaining between them. Per the germline V gene, CDR1 is MNHNS and CDR2 is SASEGT. The CDR3 DNA follows: TGTGCCAGCAGTTATGGGCAGGGGAGTGAAGCTTTCTTT. Protein sequence: CASSYGQGSEAFF.

This clonotype appeared many times. The genes are TRBV20-1 and TRBJ2-5; D may match TRBD1 or TRBD2 (5 bases each). Trimming shortened V by 6 bases and J by 5 bases, and 16 bases separated the two germline ends. The CDR3 loop spans 13 amino acids. Germline CDR1 DFQATT, CDR2 SNEGSKA (reference sequence). The CDR3 region is CSARGPVVETQYF. CDR3 sequence (DNA): TGCAGTGCACGGGGACCAGTGGTGGAGACCCAGTACTTC.

The rearrangement links TRBV7-3 to TRBJ2-7; the D gene is possibly TRBD1 (6 bases). Trimming pared 2 bases from V and 8 bases from J, leaving 13 bases between. This CDR3 has 13 residues. Germline assignment: CDR1 SGHTA and CDR2 FQGTGA. The CDR3, as DNA: TGTGCCAGCAGCTTACAACAGGGTTCAAAGCAGTACTTC. Translating it yields CASSLQQGSKQYF.

This clonotype has ten or more counts. The chain joins TRBV2 to TRBJ2-1; the D gene is possibly TRBD2 (7 bases). The CDR3 has 16 amino acids. Looked up from germline, CDR1 is SNHLY and CDR2 is FYNNEI. Trimming removed 5 bases from V and 8 bases from J, with 22 bases in between. CDR3 protein: CASSPGRGGGLDEQFF. In DNA, the CDR3 is TGTGCCAGCAGTCCGGGCCGAGGGGGAGGGTTGGATGAGCAGTTCTTC.

The chain uses TRBV9 and TRBJ1-4; tentative D call: TRBD1 (6 bases). The CDR3 extends over 14 amino acids. Germline loops: CDR1 SGDLS, CDR2 YYNGEE. V gave up 2 bases and J gave up 6 bases, with 11 bases separating them. CDR3 coding DNA: TGTGCCAGCAGCGTGGGGGGGCGCGATGAAAAACTGTTTTTT. It yields the protein CASSVGGRDEKLFF.

This clonotype was counted many times. This sequence joins TRBV12-3 or TRBV12-4 and TRBJ1-1, with 7 bases lining up with TRBD1. V was clipped by 3 bases and J by 0 bases; unmatched bases: 4. The CDR3 spans 15 residues. As DNA, the CDR3 is TGTGCCAGCAGTTTCCGGACAGGCATGAACACTGAAGCTTTCTTT. Translating it yields CASSFRTGMNTEAFF.

This clonotype has just a few counts. The rearrangement joins TRBV28 to TRBJ1-5; TRBD1 might be the D (5 bases). Trimming shortened V by 9 bases and J by 7 bases, and 16 bases separated the two germline ends. Per germline, CDR1 MDHEN and CDR2 SYDVKM. CDR3 length equals 13 residues. The DNA of the CDR3 is TGTGCCAGTAAAGGGTGGGGGGAACAGCCCCAGCATTTT. As protein: CASKGWGEQPQHF.

This clonotype was seen only a few times. J is TRBJ2-2 and V is TRBV7-3; D gene unclear. The V end lost 1 base, the J end lost 2 bases, and 11 bases lay between the germline ends. The CDR3 sequence is 16 residues long. The germline V gene has CDR1 SGHTA and CDR2 FQGTGA. CDR3 in amino acids: CASSLNPSLNTGELFF. CDR3 nucleotide sequence: TGTGCCAGCAGCTTAAACCCCAGCCTTAACACCGGGGAGCTGTTTTTT.

This clonotype was recorded many times. The J gene is TRBJ1-1, the V gene TRBV30; tentative D call: TRBD1 (5 bases). The V end lost 2 bases, the J end lost 1 base, and 8 bases lay between the germline ends. Germline CDR1 is GTSNPN and CDR2 is SVGIG (reference sequence). The CDR3 extends over 13 amino acids. This CDR3 is CAWSRGPNTEAFF. CDR3 nucleotides: TGTGCCTGGAGTAGGGGCCCGAACACTGAAGCTTTCTTT.

This clonotype was recorded many times. The V and J genes are TRBV28 and TRBJ2-7; TRBD2 agrees at 11 bases. The CDR3 is 15 residues long. CDR1 is MDHEN and CDR2 is SYDVKM in the germline V gene. The V segment lost 6 bases and the J segment 3 bases; nucleotides outside the gene matches: 7. The CDR3 is CASRKGLAAIYEQYF. For the CDR3, the DNA is TGTGCCAGCAGAAAGGGACTAGCGGCAATCTACGAGCAGTACTTC.